This TCR beta chain stems from a study of regulatory T cells in long-lasting Graves disease. Study-wide points: TRBV28 was favored in persistent disease, as were TRBJ1-2 and TRBJ2-5.

Relying on iRepertoire HTBI primers and Arm-PCR of CDR3 regions, the team built TCR beta libraries. Each CDR3 protein gets one entry after TCRdb re-called the multiplex PCR reads with MiXCR. The sample contains hundreds of thousands of distinct CDR3 sequences, roughly 15% of which appear only once. A word on this clonotype: Its antigen is not known.

Per the germline V gene, CDR1 is DFQATT and CDR2 is SNEGSKA (reference sequence). This CDR3 has 14 amino acids. Trimming cost V 2 bases and J 3 bases, with 11 bases left between them. Time point defined: newly diagnosed GD, antithyroid drugs for less than 3 months. PBMCs provided the RNA from which the TCR library was made. Graves' disease diagnoses followed American Thyroid Association guidelines. The data were also submitted as part of a second study, on T cells in Graves' hyperthyroidism and ophthalmopathy. That study reports: Carried out on the TCR CDR3, a first-round RT-PCR used the HTBI primer set. Blood also carried most thyroid clonotypes expanded above 0.001.

J is TRBJ2-1 and V is TRBV20-1; possible D gene TRBD2, 6 bases. The TCR comes from a woman in her twenties or thirties with Graves disease. Material: peripheral blood mononuclear cells (PBMCs), obtained at new diagnosis, from a patient treated with antithyroid drugs. The CDR3 sequence: CSARTSWFYNEQFF. The CDR3 DNA sequence: TGCAGTGCTAGAACTAGCTGGTTCTACAATGAGCAGTTCTTC.